This TCR beta chain was identified during a study of T cells after somatic rescue of genetic block. CDR1 and CDR2 (germline): SGHNT, YYREEE (reference sequence). The CDR3 is 14 amino acids. Trimming took off 2 bases at V and 0 bases at J, with 8 bases between the two ends. Sequenced by immunoSEQ multiplex PCR; TCRdb stores in-frame clones only, minus some. The table records around 64,000 clones, just over 90% of them present only once. This rearrangement joins TRBV5-4 to TRBJ1-1; the D is unclear. The receptor was derived from a man aged 35-49 years. Source material: peripheral blood mononuclear cells (PBMCs). Here the CDR3 DNA reads TGTGCCAGCAGCTTACTTTCTTTGAACACTGAAGCTTTCTTT. Residues: CASSLLSLNTEAFF.